One and the same sample provided the 16 T cell receptor beta chains below, sequenced in a study of T cell repertoires in cytomegalovirus infection. TCRdb re-called the reads through MiXCR, storing one row per CDR3 protein. The sample yields 200,000 or so distinct CDR3 sequences, roughly a fifth seen once. Material for sequencing was PBMCs. The receptors stem from a human donor in good health (CMV status not recorded). Some clones in this sample may be carry-over from other donors' samples.

The gene calls are TRBV2 and TRBJ2-3; 9 positions agree with TRBD2. This CDR3 is built from 15 residues. Germline values: CDR1 SNHLY, CDR2 FYNNEI. V lost 4 bases to trimming and J lost 1 base; unmatched junction nucleotides: 3. The CDR3 sequence is CASSAEREGTDTQYF. Written as DNA, the CDR3 is TGTGCCAGCAGTGCTGAGCGGGAGGGCACAGATACGCAGTATTTT. Full variable domain (outside the CDR3, taken from reference TRBV2 and TRBJ2-3): EPEVTQTPSHQVTQMGQEVILRCVPISNHLYFYWYRQILGQKVEFLVSFYNNEISEKSEIFDDQFSVERPDGSNFTLKIRSTKLEDSAMYFCASSAEREGTDTQYFGPGTRLTVL.

Only a few counts were recorded for this clonotype. The chain combines TRBV2 with TRBJ1-3, with D tentatively TRBD1 (5 bases). Deletions cut 7 bases from V and 0 bases from J, with 7 bases between. The CDR3 sequence is 13 residues long. Germline CDR1 and CDR2: SNHLY and FYNNEI. CDR3: CASKGFSGNTIYF. CDR3 sequence (DNA): TGTGCCAGCAAGGGGTTCTCTGGAAACACCATATATTTT.

To note about this clonotype: It may be a read error: a sequence one base away is much more abundant. This chain joins TRBV2 and TRBJ2-7; possibly TRBD2 for D (6 bases). V was shortened by 5 bases and J by 5 bases, with 19 bases between the two germline ends. CDR1 and CDR2 (germline): SNHLY, FYNNEI. The CDR3 loop spans 15 amino acids. CDR3 in DNA: TGTGCCAGCAGTCAAAGCAGGCTATCGGGAGACGAGCAGTACTTC. This codes for CASSQSRLSGDEQYF. Based on the CDR3 plus reference TRBV2 and TRBJ2-7, the full variable domain is EPEVTQTPSHQVTQMGQEVILRCVPISNHLYFYWYRQILGQKVEFLVSFYNNEISEKSEIFDDQFSVERPDGSNFTLKIRSTKLEDSAMYFCASSQSRLSGDEQYFGPGTRLTVT.

This clonotype was seen a few times. The rearrangement joins TRBV2 to TRBJ1-5; D remains unclear. V lost 7 bases, J lost 0 bases, and 16 bases lay in between. The CDR3 contains 16 residues. Germline-derived CDR1 and CDR2 are SNHLY and FYNNEI. The CDR3 region is CASTALRTLSNQPQHF. The CDR3 region has the DNA TGTGCCAGCACTGCCCTCAGGACGCTTAGCAATCAGCCCCAGCATTTT.

This clonotype was seen repeatedly, ten times or more. The rearrangement links TRBV7-8 to TRBJ2-5; unclear D gene. The CDR3 covers 14 residues. Trimming shortened V by 5 bases and J by 1 base, and 11 bases separated the two germline ends. CDR1 and CDR2 from the germline V gene are SGHVS and FQNEAQ. CDR3 DNA: TGTGCCAGCAGCACCTCCTCGTTCCAAGAGACCCAGTACTTC. This codes for CASSTSSFQETQYF.

The V and J genes are TRBV2 and TRBJ1-2; D ambiguous. The germline V gene encodes CDR1 SNHLY and CDR2 FYNNEI. The CDR3 totals 15 residues. Trimming removed 7 bases from V and 0 bases from J, with 15 bases in between. Here the CDR3 DNA reads TGTGCCAGCATTCGCTCCCTCCAAGCTAACTATGGCTACACCTTC. It encodes CASIRSLQANYGYTF.

Many counts were recorded for this clonotype. The chain couples TRBV7-8 to TRBJ2-4, with D possibly being TRBD1 (5 bases). V gave up 3 bases and J gave up 6 bases, with 15 bases separating them. Germline values: CDR1 SGHVS, CDR2 FQNEAQ. The CDR3 runs to 15 residues. For the CDR3, the DNA is TGTGCCAGCAGCTTTGAGACAGTAGAGTCAAACATTCAGTACTTC. Its protein product is CASSFETVESNIQYF.

Of note for this clonotype: This may be a read error: a much more frequent sequence differs by one nucleotide. The CDR3 does not close with the conserved phenylalanine or tryptophan, likely indicating a read error. The rearrangement links TRBV7-2 to TRBJ2-7; D is uncertain. Trimming took 1 base from V and 0 from J, leaving 10 bases between them. The CDR3 extends over 15 amino acids. CDR1 is SGHTA and CDR2 is FQGNSA in the germline V gene. In DNA, the CDR3 is TGTGCCAGCAGCTTAGGGCAGGTGTCCTCCTACGAGCAGTACCTC. Translated: CASSLGQVSSYEQYL.

This clonotype came up a few times. The J gene is TRBJ2-4, the V gene TRBV9, with D possibly being TRBD2 (5 bases). V lost 4 bases and J lost 6, with 14 bases in between. The CDR3 length is 14 residues. Germline V lookup: CDR1 SGDLS, CDR2 YYNGEE. The CDR3 spells CASSPSVGGNIQYF. The CDR3 region has the DNA TGTGCCAGCAGCCCCTCCGTAGGAGGAAACATTCAGTACTTC.

This clonotype was seen a few times. V is TRBV3-1 and J is TRBJ1-5, with D maybe TRBD1 (5 bases). Trimming took 1 base from V and 5 from J, leaving 15 bases between them. CDR1 is LGHDT and CDR2 is YNNKEL in the germline V gene (reference sequence). The CDR3 runs 16 residues. The CDR3 region is CASSQGAPGSHQPQHF. The CDR3 DNA reads as TGTGCCAGCAGCCAAGGAGCCCCAGGGAGTCATCAGCCCCAGCATTTT.

This chain connects TRBV24-1 to TRBJ2-3, with 9 bases fitting TRBD2. The trim removed 5 bases at V and 3 bases at J, leaving 5 bases unmatched. The length of the CDR3 is 15 residues. Germline V CDR1 and CDR2: KGHDR, SFDVKD. The CDR3 here is CATSGLAGATDTQYF. The CDR3 region has the DNA TGTGCCACCAGTGGTTTAGCGGGAGCGACAGATACGCAGTATTTT.

The V gene is TRBV6-2 or TRBV6-3, the J gene TRBJ2-1; 7 bases match TRBD2. With 5 bases clipped from V and 0 bases from J, the junction kept 7 bases outside the gene matches. CDR3 length: 16 residues. Per the germline V gene, CDR1 is MNHEY and CDR2 is SVGEGT. The CDR3 DNA reads as TGTGCCAGCAGTCTACTCGGCGGGAGCTCCTACAATGAGCAGTTCTTC. Translation gives CASSLLGGSSYNEQFF.

This clonotype was picked up many times. The chain joins TRBV6-2 or TRBV6-3 to TRBJ2-5; TRBD2 matches 10 bases. This CDR3 has 15 amino acids. V lost 5 bases to trimming and J lost 2 bases; unmatched junction nucleotides: 5. CDR1 and CDR2 from the germline V gene are MNHEY and SVGEGT. The CDR3, as DNA: TGTGCCAGCAGTCTCAGGACTAGCGGACAAGAGACCCAGTACTTC. Protein: CASSLRTSGQETQYF.

This clonotype has a handful of counts. V gene TRBV4-3 combines with J gene TRBJ2-5; 7 bases match TRBD2. This CDR3 comprises 16 residues. The V and J ends lost 1 base and 2 bases, in that order; junction bases with no gene match: 7. Looked up from germline, CDR1 is LGHNA and CDR2 is YSLEER. CDR3: CASSQVPGAGQETQYF. DNA of the CDR3: TGCGCCAGCAGCCAAGTACCAGGAGCGGGACAAGAGACCCAGTACTTC.

In its sample, this clonotype was seen a few times. This chain links TRBV25-1 with TRBJ2-7, with D unresolved. CDR3 length equals 15 residues. V was cut by 5 bases and J by 6 bases, with 20 bases left in between. Germline V gene lookup returns CDR1 MGHDK and CDR2 SYGVNS. CDR3 protein: CASSSNFPAWSEQYF. The CDR3 region has the DNA TGTGCCAGCAGTTCGAACTTTCCCGCGTGGTCCGAGCAGTACTTC.

This clonotype was seen a handful of times. This rearrangement joins TRBV7-3 to TRBJ1-1; D may be TRBD1 (6 bases). The CDR3 loop spans 13 amino acids. Germline V gene lookup returns CDR1 SGHTA and CDR2 FQGTGA. V lost 2 bases, J lost 5 bases, and 9 bases lay in between. CDR3 nucleotides: TGTGCCAGCAGCTTAGCAGGGGAAACTGAAGCTTTCTTT. Translated, it gives CASSLAGETEAFF.